The clone carrying this T cell receptor beta chain showed up many times. Its antigen is undetermined. The sample comes from a study of metastatic and nonmetastatic thyroid tumors. In the study overall: Across blood and tumor or nodule tissue, repertoires from malignant and benign thyroid patients were compared with one another.

Study-wide results and caveats: When malignant thyroid tumors were compared with benign nodules, TCR beta diversity was reportedly significantly higher in the malignant tumors. This held in both blood and tumor samples.

Original data processing: The study took CDR3 differences across clinicopathological groups and made a distant-metastasis classifier for papillary thyroid cancer from them. MiXCR re-clonotyped the PCR reads for TCRdb. TCRdb, not the original authors, processed these V and J calls. Here the sample spans tens of thousands of clones, more than 10% being singletons. In germline, CDR1 is MNHEY, CDR2 SMNVEV (reference sequence). V lost 2 bases and J lost 8, with 10 bases in between. This CDR3 contains 13 residues. Thyroid surgery was performed in patients who had received no treatment beforehand. Material: blood. This TCR was sampled from a female donor with papillary thyroid cancer or a benign thyroid nodule (not recorded which). Some clones in this sample may be carry-over from other donors' samples. V gene TRBV27 combines with J gene TRBJ2-1; D ambiguous. CDR3 residues: CASSLSPWDEQFF. CDR3 bases: TGTGCCAGCAGTTTAAGCCCCTGGGATGAGCAGTTCTTC.